A single sample gave rise to the 15 T cell receptor beta chains below, sequenced in a study of blood T cell repertoires in COVID-19. Assay: immunoSEQ multiplex PCR; the TCRdb copy retains only in-frame clones and omits some. Altogether roughly 55,000 clones are present, 70% to 80% being singletons, with the ten largest covering around a tenth. Sequencing input: peripheral blood. The receptors were sampled from a human donor in a cohort sampled during active COVID-19.

The CDR3 loop is CASSLDTGGYGYTF. The DNA of the CDR3 is TGTGCCAGCAGCTTAGACACAGGGGGCTATGGCTACACCTTC. The V gene is TRBV7-2, the J gene TRBJ1-2; 8 nucleotides match TRBD1. Germline V gene lookup returns CDR1 SGHTA and CDR2 FQGNSA. The ends lost 1 base at V and 4 bases at J; junction bases unmatched: 2. The CDR3 contains 14 residues. Full variable domain (remainder filled in from reference TRBV7-2 and TRBJ1-2): GAGVSQSPSNKVTEKGKDVELRCDPISGHTALYWYRQSLGQGLEFLIYFQGNSAPDKSGLPSDRFSAERTGGSVSTLTIQRTQQEDSAVYLCASSLDTGGYGYTFGSGTRLTVV.

This clone turned up a few times. V gene TRBV4-2 combines with J gene TRBJ1-3, with 7 bases matching TRBD1. Looked up from germline, CDR1 is LGHNA and CDR2 is YNFKEQ. V gave up 0 bases and J gave up 0 bases; unmatched junction bases: 17. The CDR3 covers 21 residues. In nucleotides, the CDR3 is TGTGCCAGCAGCCAAGATAGGGGTAGGGGGCGGACGCTGAGCTCTGGAAACACCATATATTTT. Its translation: CASSQDRGRGRTLSSGNTIYF.

The rearrangement links TRBV10-3 to TRBJ1-5, with 7 nucleotides matching TRBD1. The germline gives CDR1 ENHRY, CDR2 SYGVKD. The CDR3 consists of 16 residues. The V and J ends lost 0 bases and 4 bases, in that order; junction bases with no gene match: 6. The DNA of the CDR3 is TGTGCCATCAGTGAGTCTGGGACAGTCTCTAATCAGCCCCAGCATTTT. Translating it yields CAISESGTVSNQPQHF.

This clone was counted only a few times. V and J are TRBV15 and TRBJ2-1; 10 bases agree with TRBD2. The CDR3 is 15 amino acids. Trimming cost V 5 bases and J 3 bases; bases outside gene matches: 4. Germline CDR1 and CDR2: LNHNV and YYDKDF (reference sequence). The CDR3 nucleotides read TGTGCCACCAGCGAGCAGCGGGAGGGCTACAATGAGCAGTTCTTC. Its protein is CATSEQREGYNEQFF.

This chain uses TRBV3-1 (or the pseudogene TRBV3-2) with TRBJ2-1; 11 nucleotides align to TRBD2. V lost 4 bases to trimming and J lost 13 bases; unmatched junction nucleotides: 12. The CDR3 consists of 15 residues. Germline CDR1 and CDR2: LGHDT and YNNKEL (reference sequence). The CDR3 here is CASSPIAGGATSQFF. For the CDR3, the DNA is TGTGCCAGCAGCCCGATAGCGGGAGGGGCAACATCACAGTTCTTC.

V usage is TRBV7-7 and J usage is TRBJ2-3; 7 bases agree with TRBD1. The CDR3 length is 15 residues. Germline CDR1 reads SSHAT; CDR2 reads FNYEAQ (reference sequence). Unmatched junction bases numbered 7, after V lost 1 base and J lost 6 bases. The CDR3: CASSLEETGKDTQYF. The DNA of the CDR3 is TGTGCCAGCAGCTTAGAAGAGACAGGGAAGGATACGCAGTATTTT.

The chain links TRBV25-1 to TRBJ2-5, with TRBD1 identical over 8 bases. This CDR3 spans 15 amino acids. The junction had 11 bases not matched to a gene; V was cut back by 6 bases and J by 5 bases. Germline-derived CDR1 and CDR2 are MGHDK and SYGVNS. CDR3 region: CASSPGQGRSETQYF. In nucleotides, the CDR3 is TGTGCCAGCAGCCCCGGACAGGGTAGGAGTGAGACCCAGTACTTC.

Note on this clone: A junction boundary mismatches the germline segment, possibly from a read error. The V and J genes are TRBV10-2 and TRBJ2-7, with TRBD2 as a possible D gene (6 bases). The CDR3 consists of 12 residues. Germline CDR1 WSHSY, CDR2 SAAADI. The chain's CDR3 is CASSESEGGPKF. DNA for the CDR3: TGCGCCAGCAGTGAGTCCGAGGGAGGCCCGAAATTC.

Relative to its sample, this clone is large. The V gene is TRBV5-5, the J gene TRBJ2-3; 9 positions match TRBD2. This CDR3 contains 14 residues. V dropped 5 bases and J dropped 4; count of bases not matched to a gene: 5. Germline assignment: CDR1 SGHKS and CDR2 YYEKEE (reference sequence). The CDR3 protein is CASRILAGPDTQYF. CDR3 DNA sequence: TGTGCCAGCAGAATACTAGCGGGCCCAGATACGCAGTATTTT. The entire variable domain, with the rest obtained from reference TRBV5-5 and TRBJ2-3, is as follows: DAGVTQSPTHLIKTRGQQVTLRCSPISGHKSVSWYQQVLGQGPQFIFQYYEKEERGRGNFPDRFSARQFPNYSSELNVNALLLGDSALYLCASRILAGPDTQYFGPGTRLTVL.

CDR3 coding DNA: TGTGCCAGCAGCTTAGTAAGGGGCACTGAAGCTTTCTTT. It yields the protein CASSLVRGTEAFF. The chain has TRBV7-8 and TRBJ1-1; maybe TRBD1 (5 bases). Germline V lookup: CDR1 SGHVS, CDR2 FQNEAQ. CDR3 length equals 13 residues. Between the trimmed V and J ends, which lost 1 base and 4 bases, there was a span of 7 bases.

The V call is TRBV2, the J call TRBJ2-7, with 9 positions matching TRBD1. The V and J ends lost 5 bases and 5 bases, in that order; junction bases with no gene match: 7. The CDR3 totals 14 residues. Germline CDR1 and CDR2: SNHLY and FYNNEI. CDR3 region: CASSYQGTGNEQYF. The CDR3 DNA is TGTGCCAGCAGTTACCAGGGGACAGGGAACGAGCAGTACTTC.

The CDR3 DNA follows: TGCGCCAGCAGCCCATGGGAGTCCGCCGAGCAGTTCTTC. This gives the protein CASSPWESAEQFF. The genes are TRBV4-1 and TRBJ2-1; TRBD2 might be the D (5 bases). The V and J ends lost 4 bases and 10 bases respectively, with 14 bases between them. Germline V gives CDR1 MGHRA, CDR2 YSYEKL. This CDR3 comprises 13 residues.

CDR3 sequence: CASTIAGAGPDTQYF. The CDR3, as DNA: TGCGCCAGCACCATAGCGGGGGCGGGCCCAGATACGCAGTATTTT. The genes are TRBV5-1 and TRBJ2-3; TRBD2 matches at 9 bases. CDR1 is SGHRS and CDR2 is YFSETQ in the germline V gene. Trimming removed 6 bases from V and 4 bases from J; junction bases left unmatched: 9. This CDR3 is built from 15 residues.

The chain joins TRBV6-2 or TRBV6-3 to TRBJ2-3, with a weak D call TRBD2 (6 bases). V lost 5 bases, J lost 0 bases, and 18 bases lay in between. In germline, CDR1 is MNHEY, CDR2 SVGEGT. The CDR3 extends over 17 amino acids. The CDR3, as DNA: TGTGCCAGCAGTACCGTCGGGACTCTCCTTAGCACAGATACGCAGTATTTT. It encodes CASSTVGTLLSTDTQYF.

The V and J genes are TRBV7-9 and TRBJ2-5; TRBD2 matches 13 bases. Germline V gene data show CDR1 as SEHNR and CDR2 as FQNEAQ (reference sequence). J lost 2 bases, V lost 1 base, and 7 bases had no gene match. This CDR3 is 18 amino acids long. The CDR3 DNA is TGTGCCAGCAGCTTAGATTCCGGACTAGCGGGAGTACAAGAGACCCAGTACTTC. Amino acids: CASSLDSGLAGVQETQYF.